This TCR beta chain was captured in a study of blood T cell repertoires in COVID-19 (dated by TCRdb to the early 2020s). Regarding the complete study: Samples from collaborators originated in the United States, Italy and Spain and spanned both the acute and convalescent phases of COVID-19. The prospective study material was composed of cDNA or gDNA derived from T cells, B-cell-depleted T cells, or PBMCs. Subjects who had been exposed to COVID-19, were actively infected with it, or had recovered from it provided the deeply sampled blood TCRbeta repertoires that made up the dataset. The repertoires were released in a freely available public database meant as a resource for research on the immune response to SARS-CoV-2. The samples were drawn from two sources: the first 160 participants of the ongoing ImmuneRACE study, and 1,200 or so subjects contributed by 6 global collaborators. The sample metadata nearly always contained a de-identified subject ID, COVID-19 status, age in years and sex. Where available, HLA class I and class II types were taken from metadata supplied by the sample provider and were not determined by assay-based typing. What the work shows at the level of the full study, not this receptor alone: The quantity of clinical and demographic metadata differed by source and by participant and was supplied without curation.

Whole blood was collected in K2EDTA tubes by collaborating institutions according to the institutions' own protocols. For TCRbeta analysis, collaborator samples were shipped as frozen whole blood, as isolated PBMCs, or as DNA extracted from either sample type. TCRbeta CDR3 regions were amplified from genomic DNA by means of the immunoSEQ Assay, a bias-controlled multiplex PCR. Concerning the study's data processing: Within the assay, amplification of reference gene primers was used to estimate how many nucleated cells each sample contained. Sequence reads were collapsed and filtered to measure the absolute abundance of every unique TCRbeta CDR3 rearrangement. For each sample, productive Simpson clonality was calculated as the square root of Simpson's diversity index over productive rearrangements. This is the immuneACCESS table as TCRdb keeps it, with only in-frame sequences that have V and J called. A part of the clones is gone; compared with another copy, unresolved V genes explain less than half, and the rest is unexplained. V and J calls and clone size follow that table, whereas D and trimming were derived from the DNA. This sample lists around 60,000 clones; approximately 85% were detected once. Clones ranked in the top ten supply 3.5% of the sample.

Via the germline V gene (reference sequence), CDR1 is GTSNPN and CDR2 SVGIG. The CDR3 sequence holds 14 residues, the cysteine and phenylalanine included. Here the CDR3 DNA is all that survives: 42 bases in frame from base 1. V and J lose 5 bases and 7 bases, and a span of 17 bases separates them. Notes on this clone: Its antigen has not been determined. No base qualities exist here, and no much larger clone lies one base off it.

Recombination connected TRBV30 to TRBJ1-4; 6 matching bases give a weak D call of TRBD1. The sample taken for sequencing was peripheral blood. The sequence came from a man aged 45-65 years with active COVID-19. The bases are TGTGCCTGGGGAGGACAGCCGGGGGGTGAAAAACTGTTTTTT. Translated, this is CAWGGQPGGEKLFF.